What follows describes a single T cell receptor beta chain. The data were obtained in a study of shared T cell receptors in the human thymus. This CDR3 contains 14 residues. Germline CDR1 is SGHRS and CDR2 is YFSETQ. V dropped 4 bases and J dropped 10; count of bases not matched to a gene: 11. Assay: immunoSEQ multiplex PCR; the TCRdb copy retains only in-frame clones and omits some. The top ten clones hold over 0.008% of a sample with 650,000 to 950,000 clones, roughly 85% of them seen once. These data were also reused for a study on human thymus T cells.

The genes are TRBV5-1 and TRBJ1-2; TRBD1 aligns across 9 bases. This TCR derives from a girl less than two years old with a congenital heart defect. The sequenced sample was thymocytes. CDR3: CASSPKRTGVPYTF. The DNA for the CDR3 is TGCGCCAGCAGCCCGAAAAGGACAGGGGTCCCCTACACCTTC.